Detailed here is one T cell receptor beta chain. The record originates from a study of cytomegalovirus exposure and HLA in healthy donors. Study-wide context: Across almost 400 genotyped donors, around 80% landed in the Caucasian-associated ancestry cluster.

The PCR contained 60 Vbeta and 13 Jbeta primers. Measured with immunoSEQ multiplex PCR; TCRdb has only the in-frame clones, and not every one. Of around 200,000 clones in the sample, 80% to 90% were seen once. V was clipped by 5 bases and J by 7 bases, with 6 bases between them. Germline CDR1 is MNHEY and CDR2 is SVGAGI. This CDR3 has 11 residues. Sequencing was done on a sample of PBMCs. The TCR was taken from a woman between 25 and 40 years old in good health and CMV-seronegative. This sequence joins TRBV6-5 and TRBJ1-5; unclear D gene. This CDR3 reads CASSEQQPQHF. The CDR3 region has the DNA TGTGCCAGCAGTGAACAACAGCCCCAGCATTTT.